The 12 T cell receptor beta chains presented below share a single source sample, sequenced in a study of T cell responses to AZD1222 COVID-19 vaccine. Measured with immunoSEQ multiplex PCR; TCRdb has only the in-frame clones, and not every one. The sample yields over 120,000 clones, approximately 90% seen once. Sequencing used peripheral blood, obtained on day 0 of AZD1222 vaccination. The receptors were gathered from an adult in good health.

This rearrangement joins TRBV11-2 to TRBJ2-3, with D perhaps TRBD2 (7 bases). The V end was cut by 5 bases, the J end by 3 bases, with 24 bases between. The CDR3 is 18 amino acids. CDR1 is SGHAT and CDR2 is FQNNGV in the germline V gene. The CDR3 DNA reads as TGTGCCAGCAGCCCCCAACGCGGGGGCGGGAGTGCTACAGATACGCAGTATTTT. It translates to CASSPQRGGGSATDTQYF.

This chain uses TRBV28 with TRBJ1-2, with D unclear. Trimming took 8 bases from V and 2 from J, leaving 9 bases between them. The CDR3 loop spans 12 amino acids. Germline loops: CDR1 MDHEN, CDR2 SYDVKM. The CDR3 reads CASANENYGYTF. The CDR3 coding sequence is TGTGCCAGCGCCAATGAGAACTATGGCTACACCTTC.

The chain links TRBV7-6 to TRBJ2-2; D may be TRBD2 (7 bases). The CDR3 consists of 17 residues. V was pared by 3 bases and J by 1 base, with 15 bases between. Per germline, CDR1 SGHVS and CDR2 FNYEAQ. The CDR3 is CASSFRGGGRNTGELFF. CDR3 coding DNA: TGTGCCAGCAGCTTTCGGGGCGGGGGCCGGAACACCGGGGAGCTGTTTTTT.

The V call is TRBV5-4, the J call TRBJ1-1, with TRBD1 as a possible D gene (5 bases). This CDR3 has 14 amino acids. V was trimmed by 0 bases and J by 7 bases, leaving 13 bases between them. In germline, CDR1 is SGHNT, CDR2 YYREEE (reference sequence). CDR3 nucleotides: TGTGCCAGCAGCTTGGCCCGCCAGAGGGGTGAAGCTTTCTTT. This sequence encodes CASSLARQRGEAFF.

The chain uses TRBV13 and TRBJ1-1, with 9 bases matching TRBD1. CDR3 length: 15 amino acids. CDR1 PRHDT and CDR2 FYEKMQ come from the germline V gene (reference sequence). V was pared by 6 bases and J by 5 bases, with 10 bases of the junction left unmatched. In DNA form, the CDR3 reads TGTGCCAGCAGAGATACTACGGGACAGGGAACTGAAGCTTTCTTT. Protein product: CASRDTTGQGTEAFF.

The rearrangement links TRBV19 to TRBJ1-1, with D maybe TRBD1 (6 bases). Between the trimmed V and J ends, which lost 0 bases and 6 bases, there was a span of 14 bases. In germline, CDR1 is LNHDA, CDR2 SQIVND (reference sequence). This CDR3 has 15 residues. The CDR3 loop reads CASSIDLSRGAEAFF. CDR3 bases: TGTGCCAGTAGTATAGATCTATCCAGGGGCGCTGAAGCTTTCTTT. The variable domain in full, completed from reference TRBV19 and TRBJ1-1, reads DGGITQSPKYLFRKEGQNVTLSCEQNLNHDAMYWYRQDPGQGLRLIYYSQIVNDFQKGDIAEGYSVSREKKESFPLTVTSAQKNPTAFYLCASSIDLSRGAEAFFGQGTRLTVV.

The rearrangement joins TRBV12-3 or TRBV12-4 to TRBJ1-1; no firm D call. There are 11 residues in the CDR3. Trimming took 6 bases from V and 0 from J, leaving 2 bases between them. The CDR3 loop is CASRMNTEAFF. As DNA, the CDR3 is TGTGCCAGCAGGATGAACACTGAAGCTTTCTTT.

Here the CDR3 DNA reads TGTGCCAGCAGCGGCGTATATGGCTACACCTTC. Its protein product is CASSGVYGYTF. V is TRBV9 and J is TRBJ1-2; D call uncertain. CDR3 size: 11 residues. From germline, CDR1 is SGDLS and CDR2 YYNGEE. V lost 3 bases, J lost 5 bases, and 5 bases lay in between.

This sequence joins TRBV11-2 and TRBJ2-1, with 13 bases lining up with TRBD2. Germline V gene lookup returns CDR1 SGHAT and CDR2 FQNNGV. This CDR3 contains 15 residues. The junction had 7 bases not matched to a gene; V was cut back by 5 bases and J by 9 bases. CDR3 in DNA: TGTGCCAGCAGCCCCCGGACTAGCGGGAGTGGTGAGCAGTTCTTC. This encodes CASSPRTSGSGEQFF.

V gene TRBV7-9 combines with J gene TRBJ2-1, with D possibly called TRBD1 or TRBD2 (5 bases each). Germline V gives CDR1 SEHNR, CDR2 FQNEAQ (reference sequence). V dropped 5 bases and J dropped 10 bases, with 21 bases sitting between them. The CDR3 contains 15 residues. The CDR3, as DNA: TGTGCCAGCAGCGCAGCCGGGACCGCCGCCAGAGAGCAGTTCTTC. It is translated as CASSAAGTAAREQFF. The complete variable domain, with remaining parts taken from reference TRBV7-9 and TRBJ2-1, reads DTGVSQNPRHKITKRGQNVTFRCDPISEHNRLYWYRQTLGQGPEFLTYFQNEAQLEKSRLLSDRFSAERPKGSFSTLEIQRTEQGDSAMYLCASSAAGTAAREQFFGPGTRLTVL.

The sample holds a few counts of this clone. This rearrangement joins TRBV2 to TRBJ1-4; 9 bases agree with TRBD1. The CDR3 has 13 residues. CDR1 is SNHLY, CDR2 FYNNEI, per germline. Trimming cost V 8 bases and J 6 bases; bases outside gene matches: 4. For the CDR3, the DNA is TGTGCCAGCTTCCGGGACAGGGATGAAAAACTGTTTTTT. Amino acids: CASFRDRDEKLFF.

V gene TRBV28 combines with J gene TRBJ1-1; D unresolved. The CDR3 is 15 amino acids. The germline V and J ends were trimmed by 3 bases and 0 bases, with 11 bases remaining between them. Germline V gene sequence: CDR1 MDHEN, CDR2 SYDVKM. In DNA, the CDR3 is TGTGCCAGCAGTTTGGCCACTACAGTGAACACTGAAGCTTTCTTT. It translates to CASSLATTVNTEAFF.